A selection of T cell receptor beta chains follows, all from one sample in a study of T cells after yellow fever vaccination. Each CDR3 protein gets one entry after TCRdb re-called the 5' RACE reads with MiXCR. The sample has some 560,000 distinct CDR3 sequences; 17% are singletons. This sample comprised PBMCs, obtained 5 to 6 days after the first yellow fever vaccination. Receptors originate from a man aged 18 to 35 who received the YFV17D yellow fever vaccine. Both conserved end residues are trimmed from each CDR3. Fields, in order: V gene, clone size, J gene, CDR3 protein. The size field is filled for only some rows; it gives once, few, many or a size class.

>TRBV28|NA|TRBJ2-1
ASSIANYNEQF
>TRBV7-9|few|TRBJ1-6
ASSHHPPGNSPLH
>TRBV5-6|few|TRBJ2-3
ASSVTSGGGTDTQY
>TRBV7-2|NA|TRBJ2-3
ASSPVPGWGGDTQY
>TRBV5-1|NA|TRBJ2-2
ASHNPGTSGTGELF
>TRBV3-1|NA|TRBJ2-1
ASSQDNEGHEQF
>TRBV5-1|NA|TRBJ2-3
ASSLVGERTDTQY
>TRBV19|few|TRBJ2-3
ASRDRGILTDTQY
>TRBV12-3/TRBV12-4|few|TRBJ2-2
ASSWQYTGELF
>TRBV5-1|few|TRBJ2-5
ASSPSPVAGQETQY
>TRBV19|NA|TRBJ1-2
ASSMTGADGYT
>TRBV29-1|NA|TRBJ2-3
SVAWDRGTDTQY
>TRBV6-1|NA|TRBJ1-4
ATRQLAYEKLF
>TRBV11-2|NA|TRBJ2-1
ASRPRRTSGGRSYNEQF
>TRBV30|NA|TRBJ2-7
AWRGGITTYEQY
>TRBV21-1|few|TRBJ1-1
ASSNEQGFGTEAF
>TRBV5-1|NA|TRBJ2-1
ASSLGPKKSYNEQF
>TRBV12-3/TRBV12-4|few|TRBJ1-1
ASSLHPQNTEAF
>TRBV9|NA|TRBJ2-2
ASSPRLGLAGGELF
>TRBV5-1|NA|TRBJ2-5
ASGQGATETQY
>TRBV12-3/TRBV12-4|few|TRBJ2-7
ASTHRRRSYEQY
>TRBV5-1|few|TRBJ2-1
ASSRSGTGSYNEQF
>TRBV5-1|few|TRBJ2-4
ASSLSGGPNIQY
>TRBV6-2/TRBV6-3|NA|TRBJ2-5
ASSPSSRGETQY